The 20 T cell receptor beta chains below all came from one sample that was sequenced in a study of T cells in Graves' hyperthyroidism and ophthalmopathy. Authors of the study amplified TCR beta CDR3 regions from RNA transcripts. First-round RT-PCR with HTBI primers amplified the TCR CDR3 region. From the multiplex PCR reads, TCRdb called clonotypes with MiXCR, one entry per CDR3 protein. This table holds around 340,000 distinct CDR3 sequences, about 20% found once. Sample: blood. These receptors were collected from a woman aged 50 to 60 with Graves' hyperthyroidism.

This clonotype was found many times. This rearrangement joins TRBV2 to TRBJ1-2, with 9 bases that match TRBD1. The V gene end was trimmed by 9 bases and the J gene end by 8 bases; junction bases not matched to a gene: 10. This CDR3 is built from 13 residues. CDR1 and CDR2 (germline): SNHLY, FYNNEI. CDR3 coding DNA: TGTGCCAGTACAGGGGGCACCTCCAGCGGCTACACCTTC. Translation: CASTGGTSSGYTF.

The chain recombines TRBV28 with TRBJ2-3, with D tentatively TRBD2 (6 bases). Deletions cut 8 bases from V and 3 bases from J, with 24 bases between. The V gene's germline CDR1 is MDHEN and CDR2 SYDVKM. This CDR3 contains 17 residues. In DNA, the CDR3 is TGTGCCAGCGACGCGGGAAGGTTTAAGGTTCGGACAGATACGCAGTATTTT. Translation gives CASDAGRFKVRTDTQYF.

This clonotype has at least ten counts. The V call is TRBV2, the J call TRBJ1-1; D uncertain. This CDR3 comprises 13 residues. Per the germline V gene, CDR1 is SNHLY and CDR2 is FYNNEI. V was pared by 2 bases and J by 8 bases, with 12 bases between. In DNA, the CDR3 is TGTGCCAGCAGTGAATACGAACAAGCGGAAGCTTTCTTT. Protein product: CASSEYEQAEAFF.

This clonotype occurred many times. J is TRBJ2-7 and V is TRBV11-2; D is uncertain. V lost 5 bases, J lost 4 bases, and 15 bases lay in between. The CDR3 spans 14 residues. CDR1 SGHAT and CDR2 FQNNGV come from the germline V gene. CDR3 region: CASSLGPAIYEQYF. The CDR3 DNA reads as TGTGCCAGCAGCCTCGGTCCGGCGATATACGAGCAGTACTTC. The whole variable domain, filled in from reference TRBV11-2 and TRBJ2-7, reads EAGVAQSPRYKIIEKRQSVAFWCNPISGHATLYWYQQILGQGPKLLIQFQNNGVVDDSQLPKDRFSAERLKGVDSTLKIQPAKLEDSAVYLCASSLGPAIYEQYFGPGTRLTVT.

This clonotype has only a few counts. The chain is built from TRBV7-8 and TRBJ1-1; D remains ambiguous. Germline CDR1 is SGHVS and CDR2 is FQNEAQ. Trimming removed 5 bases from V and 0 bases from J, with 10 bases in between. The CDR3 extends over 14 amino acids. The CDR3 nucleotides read TGTGCCAGCAGCGTGATGGCCATGAACACTGAAGCTTTCTTT. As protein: CASSVMAMNTEAFF.

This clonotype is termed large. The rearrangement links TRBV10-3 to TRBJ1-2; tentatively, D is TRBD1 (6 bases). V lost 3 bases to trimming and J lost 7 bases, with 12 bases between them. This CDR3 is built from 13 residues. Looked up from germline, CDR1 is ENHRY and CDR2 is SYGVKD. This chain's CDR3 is CAISEVRGGGYTF. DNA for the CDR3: TGTGCCATCAGTGAAGTCAGGGGAGGTGGCTACACCTTC.

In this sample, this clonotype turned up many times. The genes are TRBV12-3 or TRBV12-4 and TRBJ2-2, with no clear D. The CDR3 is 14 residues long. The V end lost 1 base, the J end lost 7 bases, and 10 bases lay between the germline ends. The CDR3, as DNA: TGTGCCAGCAGTTTAGGGGATTCAGTCGGGGAGCTGTTTTTT. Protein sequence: CASSLGDSVGELFF.

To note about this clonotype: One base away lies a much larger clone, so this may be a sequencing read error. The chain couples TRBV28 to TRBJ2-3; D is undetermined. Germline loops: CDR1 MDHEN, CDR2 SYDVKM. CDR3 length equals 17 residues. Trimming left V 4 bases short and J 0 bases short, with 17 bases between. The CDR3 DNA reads TGTGCCAGCAGTTCATCCCCACCAGCGCCAAGCACAGATACGCAGTATTTT. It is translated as CASSSSPPAPSTDTQYF.

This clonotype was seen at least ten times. The CDR3 spells CASSVTAFGGNTIYF. The CDR3 nucleotides are TGCGCCAGCAGTGTCACAGCCTTCGGTGGAAACACCATATATTTT. This chain uses TRBV10-2 with TRBJ1-3; no reliable D call. The V gene's germline CDR1 is WSHSY and CDR2 SAAADI. This CDR3 region has 15 residues. Trimming cost V 4 bases and J 3 bases, with 13 bases left between them.

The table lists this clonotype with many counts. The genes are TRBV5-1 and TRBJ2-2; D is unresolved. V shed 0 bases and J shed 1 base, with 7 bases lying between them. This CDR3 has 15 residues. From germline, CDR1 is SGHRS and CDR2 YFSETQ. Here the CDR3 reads CASSLDSLNTGELFF. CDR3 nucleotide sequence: TGCGCCAGCAGCTTGGACAGCCTGAACACCGGGGAGCTGTTTTTT.

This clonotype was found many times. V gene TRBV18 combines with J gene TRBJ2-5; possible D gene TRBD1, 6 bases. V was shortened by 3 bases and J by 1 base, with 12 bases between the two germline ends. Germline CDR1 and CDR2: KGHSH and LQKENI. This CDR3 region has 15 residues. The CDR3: CASSPGHGSQETQYF. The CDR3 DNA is TGTGCCAGCTCACCGGGACACGGGTCCCAAGAGACCCAGTACTTC.

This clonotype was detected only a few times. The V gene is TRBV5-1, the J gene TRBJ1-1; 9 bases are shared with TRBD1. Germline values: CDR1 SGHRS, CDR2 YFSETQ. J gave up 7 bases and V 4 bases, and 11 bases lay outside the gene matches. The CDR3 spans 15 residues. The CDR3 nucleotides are TGCGCCAGCAGCGGCATGGGACAGGGACTTGGTGAAGCTTTCTTT. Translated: CASSGMGQGLGEAFF. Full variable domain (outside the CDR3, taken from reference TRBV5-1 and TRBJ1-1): KAGVTQTPRYLIKTRGQQVTLSCSPISGHRSVSWYQQTPGQGLQFLFEYFSETQRNKGNFPGRFSGRQFSNSRSEMNVSTLELGDSALYLCASSGMGQGLGEAFFGQGTRLTVV.

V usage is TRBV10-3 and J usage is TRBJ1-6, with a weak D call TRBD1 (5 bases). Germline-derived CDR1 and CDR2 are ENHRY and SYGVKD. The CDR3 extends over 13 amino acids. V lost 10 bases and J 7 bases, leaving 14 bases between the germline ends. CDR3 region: CATTGQENSPLHF. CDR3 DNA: TGTGCCACCACAGGCCAGGAAAATTCACCCCTCCACTTT.

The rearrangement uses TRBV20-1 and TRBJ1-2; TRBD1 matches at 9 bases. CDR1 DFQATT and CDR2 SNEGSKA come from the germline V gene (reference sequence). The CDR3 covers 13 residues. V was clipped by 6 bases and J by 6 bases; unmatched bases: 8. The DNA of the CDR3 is TGCAGTGCACCCGGGACAGGGTGGGATGGCTACACCTTC. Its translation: CSAPGTGWDGYTF.

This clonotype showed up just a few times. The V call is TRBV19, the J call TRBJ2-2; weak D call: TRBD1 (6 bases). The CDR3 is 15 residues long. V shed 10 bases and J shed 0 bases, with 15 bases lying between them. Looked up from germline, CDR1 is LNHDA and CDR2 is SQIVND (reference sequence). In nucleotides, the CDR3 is TGTGCCACTAAGGCCCGGGACACGAACACCGGGGAGCTGTTTTTT. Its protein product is CATKARDTNTGELFF.

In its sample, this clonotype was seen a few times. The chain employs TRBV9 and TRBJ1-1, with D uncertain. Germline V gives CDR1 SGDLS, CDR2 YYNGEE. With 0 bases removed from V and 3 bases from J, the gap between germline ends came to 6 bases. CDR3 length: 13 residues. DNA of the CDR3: TGTGCCAGCAGCGTAGCCCCGGACACTGAAGCTTTCTTT. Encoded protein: CASSVAPDTEAFF.

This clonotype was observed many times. The CDR3 coding sequence is TGTGCCACCACCGAAGGAGTGGGGGCCATGAACACTGAAGCTTTCTTT. This gives the protein CATTEGVGAMNTEAFF. This chain joins TRBV15 and TRBJ1-1, with D perhaps TRBD1 (6 bases). V lost 7 bases, J lost 0 bases, and 18 bases lay in between. The CDR3 is 16 residues long. Per the germline V gene, CDR1 is LNHNV and CDR2 is YYDKDF (reference sequence).

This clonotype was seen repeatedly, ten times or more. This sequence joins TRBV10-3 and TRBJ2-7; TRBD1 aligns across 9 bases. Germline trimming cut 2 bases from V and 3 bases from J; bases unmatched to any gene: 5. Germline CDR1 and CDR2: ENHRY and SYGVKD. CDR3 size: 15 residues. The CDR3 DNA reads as TGTGCCATCAGTGAGGAGACAGGGGGACTCTACGAGCAGTACTTC. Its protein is CAISEETGGLYEQYF.

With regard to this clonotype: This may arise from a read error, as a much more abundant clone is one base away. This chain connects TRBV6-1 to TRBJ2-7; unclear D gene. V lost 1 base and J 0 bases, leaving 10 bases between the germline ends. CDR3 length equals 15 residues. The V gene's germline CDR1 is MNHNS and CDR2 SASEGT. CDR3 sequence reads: CASSEEFGTSYEQYF. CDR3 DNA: TGTGCCAGCAGTGAAGAATTTGGCACCTCCTACGAGCAGTACTTC.

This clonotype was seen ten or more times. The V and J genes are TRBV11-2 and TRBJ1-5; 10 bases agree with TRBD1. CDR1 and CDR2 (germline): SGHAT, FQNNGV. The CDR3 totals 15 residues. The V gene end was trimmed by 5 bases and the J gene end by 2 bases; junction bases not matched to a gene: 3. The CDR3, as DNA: TGTGCCAGCAGCAAAGGACAGGGGGGCAATCAGCCCCAGCATTTT. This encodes CASSKGQGGNQPQHF. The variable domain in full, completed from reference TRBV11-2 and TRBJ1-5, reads EAGVAQSPRYKIIEKRQSVAFWCNPISGHATLYWYQQILGQGPKLLIQFQNNGVVDDSQLPKDRFSAERLKGVDSTLKIQPAKLEDSAVYLCASSKGQGGNQPQHFGDGTRLSIL.